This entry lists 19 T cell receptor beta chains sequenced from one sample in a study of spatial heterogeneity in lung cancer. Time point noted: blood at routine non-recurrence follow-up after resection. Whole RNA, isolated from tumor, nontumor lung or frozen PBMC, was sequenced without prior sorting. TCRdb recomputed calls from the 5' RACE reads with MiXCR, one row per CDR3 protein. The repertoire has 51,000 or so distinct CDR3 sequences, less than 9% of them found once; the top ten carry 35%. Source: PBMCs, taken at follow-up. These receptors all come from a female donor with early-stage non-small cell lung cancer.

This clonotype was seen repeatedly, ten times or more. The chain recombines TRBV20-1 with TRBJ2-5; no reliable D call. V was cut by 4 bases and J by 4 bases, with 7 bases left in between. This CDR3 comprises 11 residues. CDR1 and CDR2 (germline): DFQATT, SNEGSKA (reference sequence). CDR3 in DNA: TGCAGTGCTAATGGACCAGAGACCCAGTACTTC. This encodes CSANGPETQYF.

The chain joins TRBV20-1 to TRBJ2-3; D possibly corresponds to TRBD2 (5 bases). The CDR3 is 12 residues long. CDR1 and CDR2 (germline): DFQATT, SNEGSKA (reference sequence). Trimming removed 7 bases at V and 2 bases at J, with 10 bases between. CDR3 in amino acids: CSGLEATDTQYF. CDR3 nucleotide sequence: TGCAGTGGGTTGGAGGCCACAGATACGCAGTATTTT.

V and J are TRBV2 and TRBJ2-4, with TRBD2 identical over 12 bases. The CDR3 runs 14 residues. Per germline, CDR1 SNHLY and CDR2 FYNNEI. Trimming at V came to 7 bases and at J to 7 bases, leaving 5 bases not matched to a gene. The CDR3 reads CASTLAGGSNIQYF. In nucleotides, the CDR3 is TGTGCCAGCACCCTAGCGGGAGGGTCGAACATTCAGTACTTC.

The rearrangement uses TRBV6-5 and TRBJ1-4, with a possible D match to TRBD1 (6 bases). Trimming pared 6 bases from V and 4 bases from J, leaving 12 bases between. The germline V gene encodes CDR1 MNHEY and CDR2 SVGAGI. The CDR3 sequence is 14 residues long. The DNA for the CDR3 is TGTGCCAGCAGAACAGGGCCGGGTAATGAAAAACTGTTTTTT. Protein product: CASRTGPGNEKLFF.

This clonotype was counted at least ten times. CDR3 sequence (DNA): TGCGCCAGCAGCTGGCTAGGAACTGAAGCTTTCTTT. Amino acids: CASSWLGTEAFF. The chain carries TRBV5-1 and TRBJ1-1; D unclear. V gave up 3 bases and J gave up 5 bases, with 8 bases separating them. The CDR3 sequence is 12 residues long. Germline V gene lookup returns CDR1 SGHRS and CDR2 YFSETQ.

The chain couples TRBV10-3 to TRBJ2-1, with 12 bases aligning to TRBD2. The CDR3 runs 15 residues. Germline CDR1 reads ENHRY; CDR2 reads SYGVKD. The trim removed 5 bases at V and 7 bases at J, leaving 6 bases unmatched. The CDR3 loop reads CAISPTSGRSNEQFF. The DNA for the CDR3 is TGTGCCATCAGTCCGACTAGCGGGAGAAGTAATGAGCAGTTCTTC.

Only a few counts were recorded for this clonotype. This chain's CDR3 is CSARDAGYSNQPQHF. In DNA, the CDR3 is TGCAGTGCTAGAGATGCGGGGTATAGCAATCAGCCCCAGCATTTT. The genes are TRBV20-1 and TRBJ1-5; D gene uncertain. Germline V lookup: CDR1 DFQATT, CDR2 SNEGSKA (reference sequence). Trimming left V 0 bases short and J 0 bases short, with 9 bases between. CDR3 length: 15 amino acids.

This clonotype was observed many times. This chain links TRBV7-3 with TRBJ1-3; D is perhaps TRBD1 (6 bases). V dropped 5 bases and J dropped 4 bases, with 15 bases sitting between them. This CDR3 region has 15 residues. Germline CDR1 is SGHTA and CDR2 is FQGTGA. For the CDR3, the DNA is TGTGCCAGCAGCACATCAGGGGCAGGGGGAAACACCATATATTTT. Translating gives CASSTSGAGGNTIYF.

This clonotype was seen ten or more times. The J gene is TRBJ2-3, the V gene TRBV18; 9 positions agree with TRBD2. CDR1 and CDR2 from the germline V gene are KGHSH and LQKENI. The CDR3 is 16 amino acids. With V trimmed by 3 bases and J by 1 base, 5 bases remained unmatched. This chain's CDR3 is CASSPIIAGGTDTQYF. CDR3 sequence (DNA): TGTGCCAGCTCACCTATTATAGCGGGGGGCACAGATACGCAGTATTTT.

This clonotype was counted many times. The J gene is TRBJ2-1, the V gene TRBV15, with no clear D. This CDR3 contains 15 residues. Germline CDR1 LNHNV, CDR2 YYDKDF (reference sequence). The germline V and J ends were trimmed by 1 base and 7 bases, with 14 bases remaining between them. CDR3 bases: TGTGCCACCAGCAGAGGACTCCCAAAGACGAATGAGCAGTTCTTC. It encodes CATSRGLPKTNEQFF.

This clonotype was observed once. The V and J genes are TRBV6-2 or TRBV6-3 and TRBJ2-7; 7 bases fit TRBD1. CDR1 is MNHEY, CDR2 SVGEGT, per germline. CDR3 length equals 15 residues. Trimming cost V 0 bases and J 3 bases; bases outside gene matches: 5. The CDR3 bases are TGTGCCAGCAGTTACTCGCCAGGGGGATTCTACGAGCAGTACTTC. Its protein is CASSYSPGGFYEQYF.

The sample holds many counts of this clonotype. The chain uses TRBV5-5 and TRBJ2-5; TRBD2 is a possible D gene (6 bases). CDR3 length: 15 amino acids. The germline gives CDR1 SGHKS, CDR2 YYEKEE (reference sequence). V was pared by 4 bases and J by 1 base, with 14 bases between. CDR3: CASSPPPGGQETQYF. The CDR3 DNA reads TGTGCCAGCAGCCCTCCCCCCGGGGGCCAAGAGACCCAGTACTTC.

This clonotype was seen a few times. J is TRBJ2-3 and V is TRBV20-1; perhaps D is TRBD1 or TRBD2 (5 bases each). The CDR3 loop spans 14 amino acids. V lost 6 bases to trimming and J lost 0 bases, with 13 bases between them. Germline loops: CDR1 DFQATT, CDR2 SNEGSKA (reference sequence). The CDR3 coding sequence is TGCAGTGCAACCGGGACCCAAAGCACAGATACGCAGTATTTT. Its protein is CSATGTQSTDTQYF.

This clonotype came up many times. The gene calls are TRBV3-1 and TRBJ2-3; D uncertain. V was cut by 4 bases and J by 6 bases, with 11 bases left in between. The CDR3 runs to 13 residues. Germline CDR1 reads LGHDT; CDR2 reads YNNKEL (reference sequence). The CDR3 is CASSLPAVDTQYF. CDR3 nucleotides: TGTGCCAGCAGCCTTCCGGCAGTTGATACGCAGTATTTT.

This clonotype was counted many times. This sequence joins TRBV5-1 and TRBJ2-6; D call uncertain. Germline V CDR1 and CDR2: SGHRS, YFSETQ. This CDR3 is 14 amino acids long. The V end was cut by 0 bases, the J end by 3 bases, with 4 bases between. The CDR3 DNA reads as TGCGCCAGCAGCTTGGCCGTTGGGGCCAACGTCCTGACTTTC. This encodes CASSLAVGANVLTF.

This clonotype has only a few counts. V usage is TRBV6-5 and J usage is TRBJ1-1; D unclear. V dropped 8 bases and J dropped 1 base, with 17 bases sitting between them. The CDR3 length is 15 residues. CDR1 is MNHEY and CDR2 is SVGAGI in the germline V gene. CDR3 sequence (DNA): TGTGCCAGCTGCCTAAGTAAGGGCAGGAACACTGAAGCTTTCTTT. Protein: CASCLSKGRNTEAFF.

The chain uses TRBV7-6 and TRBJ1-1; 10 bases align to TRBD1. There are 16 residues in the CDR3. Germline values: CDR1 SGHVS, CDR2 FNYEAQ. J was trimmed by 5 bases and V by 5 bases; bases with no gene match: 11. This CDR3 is CASSPRQGASGTEAFF. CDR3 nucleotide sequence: TGTGCCAGCAGCCCACGACAGGGGGCCAGTGGAACTGAAGCTTTCTTT.

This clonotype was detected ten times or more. The CDR3 spells CASRPGTGANEQYF. CDR3 nucleotide sequence: TGTGCCAGCAGGCCCGGGACAGGGGCCAACGAGCAGTACTTC. The rearrangement joins TRBV2 to TRBJ2-7, with 10 bases aligning to TRBD1. This CDR3 spans 14 amino acids. Germline V CDR1 and CDR2: SNHLY, FYNNEI. The V segment lost 6 bases and the J segment 5 bases; nucleotides outside the gene matches: 7.

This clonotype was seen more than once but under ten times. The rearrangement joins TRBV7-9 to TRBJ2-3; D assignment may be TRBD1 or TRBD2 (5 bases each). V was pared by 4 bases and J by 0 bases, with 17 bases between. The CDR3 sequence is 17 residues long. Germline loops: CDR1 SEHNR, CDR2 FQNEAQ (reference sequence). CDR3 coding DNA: TGTGCCAGCAGCTCCCCATGGGGGTTTTACAGCACAGATACGCAGTATTTT. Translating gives CASSSPWGFYSTDTQYF.